Below are 20 T cell receptor beta chains sequenced from a single sample in a study of T cell responses to AZD1222 COVID-19 vaccine. The assay was immunoSEQ multiplex PCR, and TCRdb's table has in-frame clones only and misses some. The sample holds 90,000 to 150,000 clones, 87% seen once. Sequencing used peripheral blood, obtained on day 0 of AZD1222 vaccination. Receptors originate from an adult in good health.

This chain connects TRBV6-4 to TRBJ2-3; 14 positions match TRBD2. The germline V gene has CDR1 MRHNA and CDR2 SNTAGT. This CDR3 region has 16 residues. V was pared by 5 bases and J by 3 bases, with 4 bases of the junction left unmatched. CDR3 DNA: TGTGCCAGCAGTACGACTAGCGGGAGGGGAACAGATACGCAGTATTTT. It yields the protein CASSTTSGRGTDTQYF.

The chain employs TRBV6-5 and TRBJ1-1; a possible D gene is TRBD1 (6 bases). V shed 6 bases and J shed 3 bases, with 11 bases lying between them. Germline loops: CDR1 MNHEY, CDR2 SVGAGI. This CDR3 is 13 amino acids long. The chain's CDR3 is CASSSWTDTEAFF. The CDR3 DNA is TGTGCCAGCAGCTCCTGGACAGACACTGAAGCTTTCTTT.

This chain uses TRBV9 with TRBJ2-3; 9 bases align to TRBD1. This CDR3 spans 17 amino acids. Germline V gene lookup returns CDR1 SGDLS and CDR2 YYNGEE. J lost 2 bases, V lost 4 bases, and 11 bases had no gene match. CDR3 in amino acids: CASSPTTGTGNTDTQYF. CDR3 DNA: TGTGCCAGCAGCCCTACGACGGGGACAGGGAACACAGATACGCAGTATTTT. Looking up the rest from reference TRBV9 and TRBJ2-3 gives the full variable domain: DSGVTQTPKHLITATGQRVTLRCSPRSGDLSVYWYQQSLDQGLQFLIQYYNGEERAKGNILERFSAQQFPDLHSELNLSSLELGDSALYFCASSPTTGTGNTDTQYFGPGTRLTVL.

The chain has TRBV10-2 and TRBJ1-2; no clear D. Looked up from germline, CDR1 is WSHSY and CDR2 is SAAADI. V lost 5 bases and J 7 bases, leaving 17 bases between the germline ends. This CDR3 comprises 14 residues. The CDR3 is CASSLSQAAGGYTF. In nucleotides, the CDR3 is TGCGCCAGCAGTTTGAGTCAGGCTGCGGGTGGCTACACCTTC.

The chain joins TRBV5-1 to TRBJ1-2, with 10 bases aligning to TRBD1. In germline, CDR1 is SGHRS, CDR2 YFSETQ. The CDR3 covers 17 residues. With 3 bases clipped from V and 4 bases from J, the junction kept 12 bases outside the gene matches. CDR3 nucleotides: TGCGCCAGCAGCTCCCCCTCCGGGACAGGGGTTATCTATGGCTACACCTTC. Its protein product is CASSSPSGTGVIYGYTF.

The V and J genes are TRBV3-1 (or the pseudogene TRBV3-2) and TRBJ1-5, with a weak D call TRBD1 (5 bases). This CDR3 has 17 amino acids. The V gene's germline CDR1 is LGHDT and CDR2 YNNKEL (reference sequence). Between the trimmed V and J ends, which lost 0 bases and 0 bases, there was a span of 12 bases. The CDR3 region is CASSQEGPGYSNQPQHF. DNA for the CDR3: TGTGCCAGCAGCCAAGAGGGACCAGGGTATAGCAATCAGCCCCAGCATTTT.

A few counts support this clone. The chain uses TRBV7-9 and TRBJ2-7; D possibly corresponds to TRBD2 (5 bases). The V end lost 7 bases, the J end lost 6 bases, and 19 bases lay between the germline ends. The CDR3 is made up of 14 amino acids. Germline CDR1 is SEHNR and CDR2 is FQNEAQ (reference sequence). Here the CDR3 DNA reads TGTGCCAGCACCTCACGGCTAGCTACCCTCGAGCAGTACTTC. Amino acids: CASTSRLATLEQYF.

The chain has TRBV5-1 and TRBJ1-2, with TRBD1 as a possible D gene (5 bases). The CDR3 is 15 residues long. CDR1 is SGHRS, CDR2 YFSETQ, per germline. V was cut by 0 bases and J by 5 bases, with 14 bases left in between. CDR3 nucleotide sequence: TGCGCCAGCAGCTTGGGGGCGACAGTAGAATATGGCTACACCTTC. Translation: CASSLGATVEYGYTF.

The chain is built from TRBV11-3 and TRBJ2-7; 8 nucleotides match TRBD1. The CDR3 contains 12 residues. CDR1 and CDR2 from the germline V gene are SGHNT and YENEEA. V shed 8 bases and J 5 bases; nucleotides not matched to a gene: 5. The CDR3 DNA is TGTGCCAGCTCCGGACAGGGAGACGAGCAGTACTTC. It codes for CASSGQGDEQYF.

This clone was seen once. This chain joins TRBV7-9 and TRBJ1-2; 8 bases match TRBD1. CDR3 size: 13 residues. J lost 4 bases, V lost 5 bases, and 3 bases had no gene match. Germline V gene data show CDR1 as SEHNR and CDR2 as FQNEAQ (reference sequence). The chain's CDR3 is CASSRDRGYGYTF. The CDR3 nucleotides are TGTGCCAGCAGCAGAGACAGGGGCTATGGCTACACCTTC.

The rearrangement joins TRBV4-1 to TRBJ2-1; D ambiguous. The CDR3 covers 11 residues. V lost 3 bases to trimming and J lost 6 bases, with 3 bases between them. Germline CDR1 and CDR2: MGHRA and YSYEKL. CDR3 nucleotide sequence: TGCGCCAGCAGCCACCTCAATGAGCAGTTCTTC. Its translation is CASSHLNEQFF.

J is TRBJ1-2 and V is TRBV27, with 8 bases that match TRBD1. Per the germline V gene, CDR1 is MNHEY and CDR2 is SMNVEV (reference sequence). This CDR3 contains 13 residues. With V trimmed by 6 bases and J by 3 bases, 3 bases remained unmatched. The CDR3 region is CASRLQGDYGYTF. The CDR3 DNA reads as TGTGCCAGCAGGTTACAGGGGGACTATGGCTACACCTTC.

This sequence joins TRBV28 and TRBJ1-3; D unclear. This CDR3 contains 12 residues. Trimming stripped 10 bases from V and 0 bases from J, with 7 bases between. Germline assignment: CDR1 MDHEN and CDR2 SYDVKM. Here the CDR3 DNA reads TGTGCCACCCAAAACTCTGGAAACACCATATATTTT. Its protein product is CATQNSGNTIYF.

This clone was detected only a few times. V is TRBV11-2 and J is TRBJ2-7; D is possibly TRBD2 (5 bases). The V and J ends lost 2 bases and 6 bases respectively, with 17 bases between them. Germline-derived CDR1 and CDR2 are SGHAT and FQNNGV. The CDR3 has 15 amino acids. CDR3 coding DNA: TGTGCCAGCAGCTTACCCCGGACTTCCAAGGGCGAGCAGTACTTC. Translating gives CASSLPRTSKGEQYF.

This chain joins TRBV2 and TRBJ2-7; TRBD1 agrees at 7 bases. The V segment lost 8 bases and the J segment 6 bases; nucleotides outside the gene matches: 10. Germline CDR1 reads SNHLY; CDR2 reads FYNNEI. This CDR3 region has 13 residues. CDR3 in amino acids: CASLRDSTAEQYF. DNA of the CDR3: TGTGCCAGCCTTAGGGACAGCACGGCCGAGCAGTACTTC.

The rearrangement links TRBV6-1 to TRBJ1-1, with D hard to call. Trimming stripped 2 bases from V and 2 bases from J, with 6 bases between. In germline, CDR1 is MNHNS, CDR2 SASEGT. The CDR3 has 13 amino acids. The CDR3 DNA reads TGTGCCAGCAGTGAACGAGGAAACACTGAAGCTTTCTTT. Protein product: CASSERGNTEAFF.

V usage is TRBV27 and J usage is TRBJ2-1, with TRBD1 as a possible D gene (6 bases). V gave up 5 bases and J gave up 3 bases, with 14 bases separating them. Germline values: CDR1 MNHEY, CDR2 SMNVEV (reference sequence). The CDR3 runs 15 residues. The DNA of the CDR3 is TGTGCCAGCAGTAAACTAGGGGGTTTCTACAATGAGCAGTTCTTC. Its protein is CASSKLGGFYNEQFF.

For this clone: Within the sample, other DNA sequences also encode this same CDR3. V and J are TRBV4-1 and TRBJ2-7; TRBD2 matches 10 bases. Trimming at V came to 3 bases and at J to 3 bases, leaving 5 bases not matched to a gene. The CDR3 loop spans 15 amino acids. Germline CDR1 and CDR2: MGHRA and YSYEKL. The DNA for the CDR3 is TGCGCCAGCAGCCAGGTACTAGCGGGAAGCTACGAGCAGTACTTC. Its protein product is CASSQVLAGSYEQYF.

This clone was picked up one time. The chain links TRBV5-4 to TRBJ2-7; 12 bases are a match to TRBD1. V trimming: 4 bases; J trimming: 3 bases; junction bases outside the gene matches: 5. This CDR3 comprises 15 residues. Germline V gene lookup returns CDR1 SGHNT and CDR2 YYREEE (reference sequence). The chain's CDR3 is CASSPGTGGVYEQYF. The CDR3 DNA is TGTGCCAGCAGCCCCGGGACAGGGGGCGTCTACGAGCAGTACTTC. Variable domain in full (rest from reference TRBV5-4 and TRBJ2-7): ETGVTQSPTHLIKTRGQQVTLRCSSQSGHNTVSWYQQALGQGPQFIFQYYREEENGRGNFPPRFSGLQFPNYSSELNVNALELDDSALYLCASSPGTGGVYEQYFGPGTRLTVT.

The gene calls are TRBV11-3 and TRBJ1-1; TRBD1 matches at 10 bases. The CDR3 is 15 amino acids. V shed 2 bases and J 6 bases; nucleotides not matched to a gene: 6. The germline V gene encodes CDR1 SGHNT and CDR2 YENEEA. The CDR3 DNA follows: TGTGCCAGCAGCTTAATGGGACAGGGGAAAGCTGAAGCTTTCTTT. Translated: CASSLMGQGKAEAFF.